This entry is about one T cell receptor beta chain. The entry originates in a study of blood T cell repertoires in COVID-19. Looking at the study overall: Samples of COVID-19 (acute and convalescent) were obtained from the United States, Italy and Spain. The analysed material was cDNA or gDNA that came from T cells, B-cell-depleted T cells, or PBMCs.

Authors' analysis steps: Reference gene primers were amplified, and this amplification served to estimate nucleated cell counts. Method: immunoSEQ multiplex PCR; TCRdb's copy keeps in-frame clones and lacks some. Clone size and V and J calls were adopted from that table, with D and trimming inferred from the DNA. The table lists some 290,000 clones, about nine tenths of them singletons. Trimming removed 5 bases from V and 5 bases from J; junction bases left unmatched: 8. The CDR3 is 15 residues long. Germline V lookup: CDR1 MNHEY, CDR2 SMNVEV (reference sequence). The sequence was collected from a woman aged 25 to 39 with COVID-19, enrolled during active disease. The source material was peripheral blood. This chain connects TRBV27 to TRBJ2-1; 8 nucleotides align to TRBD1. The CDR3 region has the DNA TGTGCCAGCAGTCACCTCGGGACAGGCGACAATGAGCAGTTCTTC. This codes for CASSHLGTGDNEQFF.